The rows below give T cell receptor beta chains drawn from one sample of a study of shared clonotypes between healthy human individuals. Here immunoSEQ multiplex PCR was the method, and the copy in TCRdb shows in-frame clones only, minus some. The table records hundreds of thousands of clones, around three quarters of them present only once. The specimen sequenced was PBMCs. The receptors were gathered from a woman in her thirties or forties in good health. Some clones in this sample may be carry-over from other donors' samples. CDR3s include the opening cysteine and the closing phenylalanine or tryptophan. A D gene is named only where the DNA matches it firmly. The size entry is marked missing in some rows and otherwise reads once, few, many or a size class.

abundance,j_gene,v_gene,d_gene,CDR3aa,CDR3nt
once,TRBJ1-1,TRBV18,.,CASSSDSYTEAFF,TGTGCCAGCTCATCGGACAGCTACACTGAAGCTTTCTTT
.,TRBJ2-3,TRBV18,.,CASSPSSTDTQYF,TGTGCCAGCTCCCCCTCTAGCACAGATACGCAGTATTTT
few,TRBJ2-3,TRBV15,.,CATKAVRRTDTQYF,TGTGCCACCAAAGCTGTTCGACGCACAGATACGCAGTATTTT
.,TRBJ2-7,TRBV28,.,CASSLGSAYEQYF,TGTGCCAGCAGTCTCGGGTCCGCCTACGAGCAGTACTTC
.,TRBJ2-1,TRBV2,.,CASSWGSSYNEQFF,TGTGCCAGCAGTTGGGGGAGCTCCTACAATGAGCAGTTCTTC
many,TRBJ2-7,TRBV6-1,TRBD1,CASRYPGQGTYEQYF,TGTGCCAGCAGGTATCCGGGACAGGGAACCTACGAGCAGTACTTC
.,TRBJ2-1,TRBV29-1,.,CSLTYSGTEQFF,TGCAGCCTGACCTATTCAGGGACTGAGCAGTTCTTC
.,TRBJ2-5,TRBV10-1,TRBD2,CASSEGGRDRETQYF,TGCGCCAGCAGTGAGGGCGGGAGAGATCGAGAGACCCAGTACTTC
once,TRBJ2-1,TRBV7-8,.,CASSLVPASSYNEQFF,TGTGCCAGCAGCTTAGTACCGGCCAGCTCCTACAATGAGCAGTTCTTC
once,TRBJ1-4,TRBV27,.,CASRPTGFSRLFF,TGTGCCAGCAGGCCTACAGGGTTTTCTAGACTGTTTTTT
.,TRBJ2-6,TRBV18,.,CASSPISSASGANVLTF,TGTGCCAGCTCACCTATTTCCTCCGCCTCTGGGGCCAACGTCCTGACTTTC
.,TRBJ2-5,TRBV7-2,TRBD2,CASSFTSGVGWAQYF,TGTGCCAGCAGCTTCACTAGCGGGGTCGGGTGGGCCCAGTACTTC
.,TRBJ1-2,TRBV4-2,.,CASSQDLGGFGYGYTF,TGTGCCAGCAGCCAAGATTTGGGGGGGTTCGGCTATGGCTACACCTTC
.,TRBJ2-1,TRBV5-4,TRBD1,CASSRPGTGERSEQFF,TGTGCCAGCAGCCGTCCCGGGACAGGGGAACGTAGTGAGCAGTTCTTC
.,TRBJ2-4,TRBV29-1,.,CSVEDRVRRDIQYF,TGCAGCGTTGAAGACAGGGTCCGTCGTGACATTCAGTACTTC
once,TRBJ2-6,TRBV4-2,.,CASSQGGPTGANVLTF,TGTGCCAGCAGCCAGGGGGGTCCGACTGGGGCCAACGTCCTGACTTTC
.,TRBJ2-1,TRBV7-7,TRBD2,CASSTTTSGSNEQFF,TGTGCTAGCAGCACGACGACTAGCGGGAGCAATGAGCAGTTCTTC
once,TRBJ2-5,TRBV10-3,TRBD2,CAISESTSGSLKTQYF,TGTGCCATCAGTGAGTCGACGAGCGGGAGCCTAAAGACCCAGTACTTC
.,TRBJ1-1,TRBV11-2,.,CASSSLTGSNTEAFF,TGTGCCAGCAGCTCTTTAACAGGGTCGAACACTGAAGCTTTCTTT
many,TRBJ1-4,TRBV5-4,.,CASSLKSNEKLFF,TGTGCCAGCAGCTTGAAATCCAATGAAAAACTGTTTTTT
.,TRBJ1-3,TRBV11-2,.,CASSLGYHGNTIYF,TGTGCCAGCAGCTTAGGTTACCATGGAAACACCATATATTTT
few,TRBJ2-7,TRBV30,.,CAWSVRRYEQYF,TGTGCCTGGAGTGTAAGACGCTACGAGCAGTACTTC
.,TRBJ1-2,TRBV30,.,CAWSLVRSAKYGYTF,TGTGCCTGGAGCCTCGTTCGGTCAGCTAAGTATGGCTACACCTTC
.,TRBJ2-7,TRBV30,TRBD2,CAWSRASGTYEQYF,TGTGCCTGGAGTCGGGCTAGCGGCACCTACGAGCAGTACTTC
.,TRBJ1-5,TRBV6-5,.,CASSYRHRVGNQPQHF,TGTGCCAGCAGTTACAGACACAGGGTCGGGAATCAGCCCCAGCATTTT
.,TRBJ2-7,TRBV6-4,.,CASSDSLSPLPSLRHEQYF,TGTGCCAGCAGTGACTCCCTAAGCCCCTTACCCTCCCTTCGCCACGAGCAGTACTTC
.,TRBJ2-3,TRBV7-3,TRBD2,CASSQGLAGPQDTQYF,TGTGCCAGCAGCCAGGGACTAGCGGGACCCCAGGATACGCAGTATTTT
.,TRBJ2-7,TRBV5-8,.,CASSLAARSGGVHEQYF,TGTGCCAGCAGCTTGGCGGCCCGGAGCGGTGGGGTGCACGAGCAGTACTTC
.,TRBJ1-1,TRBV5-4,.,CASSLGLNTEAFF,TGTGCCAGCAGCTTGGGCCTGAACACTGAAGCTTTCTTT
.,TRBJ1-3,TRBV2,.,CASATGGPPNTIYF,TGTGCCAGCGCAACAGGAGGTCCCCCAAACACCATATATTTT
.,TRBJ1-3,TRBV28,.,CASSSPSSGNTIYF,TGTGCCAGCAGTTCCCCAAGCTCTGGAAACACCATATATTTT
.,TRBJ2-5,TRBV2,.,CASSEMLQSGVETQYF,TGTGCCAGCAGTGAAATGTTACAATCTGGCGTAGAGACCCAGTACTTC
.,TRBJ2-7,TRBV7-2,TRBD1,CASSLVTGGTYEQYF,TGTGCCAGCAGCTTGGTTACAGGGGGTACCTACGAGCAGTACTTC
.,TRBJ2-3,TRBV5-4,.,CASRGGSTDTQYF,TGTGCCAGCAGGGGGGGAAGCACAGATACGCAGTATTTT
.,TRBJ2-3,TRBV7-2,TRBD2,CASSLRGLVRSTDTQYF,TGTGCCAGCAGCTTACGGGGACTAGTTCGTAGCACAGATACGCAGTATTTT
many,TRBJ1-2,TRBV2,.,CASNRAASGYGYTF,TGTGCCAGCAATAGGGCGGCTAGTGGCTATGGCTACACCTTC
.,TRBJ1-5,TRBV7-2,.,CASSDGSTEGYQPQHF,TGTGCCAGCAGCGACGGAAGTACAGAGGGCTATCAGCCCCAGCATTTT
.,TRBJ2-7,TRBV7-2,TRBD2,CASSLATSVYEQYF,TGTGCCAGCAGCTTAGCCACTAGCGTCTACGAGCAGTACTTC
.,TRBJ2-1,TRBV18,TRBD2,CASSPPTSGSYEQFF,TGTGCCAGCTCACCACCGACTAGCGGGAGCTATGAGCAGTTCTTC
.,TRBJ2-7,TRBV4-2,TRBD2,CASSQDGRVHEQYF,TGTGCCAGCAGCCAGGACGGGAGGGTCCACGAGCAGTACTTC
.,TRBJ1-2,TRBV5-1,.,CASSLGPDGGYTF,TGCGCCAGCAGCTTGGGTCCGGACGGTGGCTACACCTTC
.,TRBJ2-7,TRBV28,.,CASSLAGFSYEQYF,TGTGCCAGCAGTTTAGCAGGGTTCTCCTACGAGCAGTACTTC
few,TRBJ2-2,TRBV7-8,TRBD1,CASSLDRYFAGELFF,TGTGCCAGCAGTTTGGACAGGTACTTCGCCGGGGAGCTGTTTTTT
.,TRBJ2-1,TRBV25-1,.,CASSMAVYNEQFF,TGTGCCAGCAGCATGGCGGTCTACAATGAGCAGTTCTTC
.,TRBJ1-4,TRBV5-5,TRBD1,CASGRTGGDEKLFF,TGTGCCAGCGGCAGGACAGGGGGCGATGAAAAACTGTTTTTT
.,TRBJ2-1,TRBV11-3,.,CASSLEPPNNEQFF,TGTGCCAGCAGCTTAGAACCGCCGAACAATGAGCAGTTCTTC
once,TRBJ1-3,TRBV10-3,.,CAISGRDTISGNTIYF,TGTGCCATCAGTGGACGGGACACCATCTCTGGAAACACCATATATTTT
.,TRBJ1-4,TRBV10-3,.,CAISGTTGNEKLFF,TGTGCCATCAGCGGGACGACGGGAAATGAAAAACTGTTTTTT
.,TRBJ2-7,TRBV18,TRBD2,CASSPFREVSYEQYF,TGTGCCAGCTCACCCTTCCGGGAGGTATCCTACGAGCAGTACTTC
.,TRBJ2-1,TRBV7-9,.,CASSLEEYNEQFF,TGTGCCAGCAGCTTAGAAGAGTACAATGAGCAGTTCTTC
.,TRBJ2-7,TRBV5-1,TRBD1,CASSLGGQGGEQYF,TGCGCCAGCAGCTTGGGAGGACAGGGGGGCGAGCAGTACTTC
.,TRBJ2-7,TRBV10-2,.,CASSLSAYEQYF,TGCGCCAGCAGTCTTAGCGCCTACGAGCAGTACTTC
once,TRBJ1-6,TRBV30,TRBD1,CAWRMTGTGNSPLHF,TGTGCCTGGAGGATGACCGGGACAGGCAATTCACCCCTCCACTTT
.,TRBJ2-2,TRBV5-1,.,CASSLVWFGGGELFF,TGCGCCAGCAGCTTGGTCTGGTTTGGAGGCGGGGAGCTGTTTTTT
few,TRBJ2-5,TRBV15,.,CATTRDSSETQYF,TGTGCCACCACCAGAGATAGCTCAGAGACCCAGTACTTC
.,TRBJ2-5,TRBV29-1,TRBD2,CSVERGDGAQYF,TGCAGCGTTGAACGGGGGGACGGGGCCCAGTACTTC
.,TRBJ2-1,TRBV11-2,.,CASSLGGSLLSNEQFF,TGTGCCAGCAGCTTAGGTGGGAGTCTCCTTTCGAATGAGCAGTTCTTC
.,TRBJ2-7,TRBV19,TRBD1,CASRFGTGGMYEQYF,TGTGCCAGTAGATTCGGGACAGGGGGCATGTACGAGCAGTACTTC
.,TRBJ2-3,TRBV28,TRBD2,CASSSGTSGPRDTQYF,TGTGCCAGCAGTTCCGGGACTAGCGGACCCAGGGATACGCAGTATTTT
few,TRBJ2-6,TRBV6-1,.,CASNLQGSGANVLTF,TGTGCCAGCAACTTACAGGGCTCTGGGGCCAACGTCCTGACTTTC